The 31 T cell receptor beta chains reported below all come from one sample, sequenced in a study of cytomegalovirus exposure and HLA in healthy donors listed by TCRdb under 2017. The library was prepared using the immunoSEQ multiplex PCR assay. This immuneACCESS table, as held by TCRdb, lists in-frame sequences with V and J called but not all clones. Of the missing ones, under half trace to an unresolved V gene in checked studies; the others have no known cause. The sample table shows 150,000 to 200,000 clones, and approximately 86% are seen once. The ten most abundant clones make up 2% to 2.5% of the sample. The specimen sequenced was PBMCs. The receptors originated from a woman aged 18 to 35 in good health and CMV-seronegative.

This sequence joins TRBV10-3 and TRBJ2-3, with D tentatively TRBD2 (5 bases). Germline values: CDR1 ENHRY, CDR2 SYGVKD. V lost 10 bases, J lost 0 bases, and 17 bases lay in between. There are 15 residues in the CDR3. CDR3 residues: CATTRERTSTDTQYF. The CDR3, as DNA: TGTGCCACCACCCGTGAGCGGACTAGCACAGATACGCAGTATTTT.

The CDR3 reads CASSLRSTGTNTGELFF. CDR3 nucleotide sequence: TGCGCCAGCAGCTTGCGCTCGACGGGGACGAACACCGGGGAGCTGTTTTTT. The V call is TRBV5-1, the J call TRBJ2-2; TRBD2 might be the D (5 bases). V shed 1 base and J shed 0 bases, with 13 bases lying between them. The germline V gene encodes CDR1 SGHRS and CDR2 YFSETQ. This CDR3 has 17 residues.

V gene TRBV30 combines with J gene TRBJ1-3, with D perhaps TRBD1 (6 bases). The germline CDR1 and CDR2 sequences are GTSNPN and SVGIG (reference sequence). Trimming took off 6 bases at V and 4 bases at J, with 16 bases between the two ends. The CDR3 consists of 14 residues. DNA for the CDR3: TGTGCCTGTCCACGGGGGGGGCAAGGAAACACCATATATTTT. It codes for CACPRGGQGNTIYF. Supplemented by reference TRBV30 and TRBJ1-3, the full variable domain reads SQTIHQWPATLVQPVGSPLSLECTVEGTSNPNLYWYRQAAGRGLQLLFYSVGIGQISSEVPQNLSASRPQDRQFILSSKKLLLSDSGFYLCACPRGGQGNTIYFGEGSWLTVV.

This chain joins TRBV6-4 and TRBJ1-2, with 7 bases aligning to TRBD1. Germline CDR1 MRHNA, CDR2 SNTAGT. Losses at the gene ends were 0 bases for V and 4 bases for J; bases not matched to a gene: 2. CDR3 length: 14 residues. The CDR3, as DNA: TGTGCCAGCAGTGACTCATCAGGGGGCTATGGCTACACCTTC. It yields the protein CASSDSSGGYGYTF.

In this sample, this clone turned up once. CDR3 DNA: TGTGCCAGCAGCCCTACTCGCGGGAGCGGACCCCGGGTCGACGAGCAGTACTTC. It is translated as CASSPTRGSGPRVDEQYF. The chain has TRBV9 and TRBJ2-7; 7 bases map to TRBD2. J was trimmed by 5 bases and V by 4 bases; bases with no gene match: 21. The CDR3 covers 18 residues. In germline, CDR1 is SGDLS, CDR2 YYNGEE. The whole variable domain, filled in from reference TRBV9 and TRBJ2-7, reads DSGVTQTPKHLITATGQRVTLRCSPRSGDLSVYWYQQSLDQGLQFLIQYYNGEERAKGNILERFSAQQFPDLHSELNLSSLELGDSALYFCASSPTRGSGPRVDEQYFGPGTRLTVT.

This clone was counted a few times. This sequence joins TRBV2 and TRBJ2-5; 8 nucleotides align to TRBD1. CDR1 and CDR2 (germline): SNHLY, FYNNEI. The CDR3 has 16 residues. Germline trimming cut 6 bases from V and 2 bases from J; bases unmatched to any gene: 11. CDR3 coding DNA: TGTGCCAGCAGACGCAGACAGGGGCGGGATCAAGAGACCCAGTACTTC. As protein: CASRRRQGRDQETQYF.

The V gene is TRBV4-3, the J gene TRBJ2-1; D unresolved. V shed 0 bases and J shed 10 bases, with 10 bases lying between them. CDR1 is LGHNA, CDR2 YSLEER, per germline. CDR3 size: 13 residues. CDR3 coding DNA: TGCGCCAGCAGCCAAGAATTAGTCAACGAGCAGTTCTTC. Residues: CASSQELVNEQFF.

The V gene is TRBV4-1, the J gene TRBJ2-2, with 15 nucleotides matching TRBD2. V gave up 5 bases and J gave up 2 bases; unmatched junction bases: 15. The V gene's germline CDR1 is MGHRA and CDR2 YSYEKL. CDR3 length: 21 amino acids. CDR3 amino acids: CASSTRGGGLAGGPNTGELFF. DNA of the CDR3: TGCGCCAGCAGCACCCGGGGCGGCGGACTAGCGGGAGGGCCAAACACCGGGGAGCTGTTTTTT.

This sequence joins TRBV5-1 and TRBJ1-1, with TRBD1 identical over 7 bases. The CDR3 spans 13 residues. Per germline, CDR1 SGHRS and CDR2 YFSETQ. Trimming cost V 3 bases and J 6 bases; bases outside gene matches: 5. CDR3 residues: CASSSTGDAEAFF. The CDR3 DNA reads as TGCGCCAGCAGCTCCACAGGGGACGCTGAAGCTTTCTTT. Full variable domain (rest looked up from reference TRBV5-1 and TRBJ1-1): KAGVTQTPRYLIKTRGQQVTLSCSPISGHRSVSWYQQTPGQGLQFLFEYFSETQRNKGNFPGRFSGRQFSNSRSEMNVSTLELGDSALYLCASSSTGDAEAFFGQGTRLTVV.

The chain's CDR3 is CASSSRGTGGLVYGYTF. CDR3 bases: TGTGCCAGCAGTTCCCGGGGGACAGGGGGCTTGGTCTATGGCTACACCTTC. The chain links TRBV27 to TRBJ1-2; the match to TRBD1 covers 12 bases. The junction had 10 bases not matched to a gene; V was cut back by 4 bases and J by 4 bases. Germline V gives CDR1 MNHEY, CDR2 SMNVEV (reference sequence). CDR3 length: 17 residues.

The gene calls are TRBV2 and TRBJ2-1; D unresolved. Germline V lookup: CDR1 SNHLY, CDR2 FYNNEI. The CDR3 loop spans 13 amino acids. The V end was cut by 2 bases, the J end by 7 bases, with 9 bases between. The CDR3 DNA follows: TGTGCCAGCAGTGAAAACCGTAGAAATGAGCAGTTCTTC. It translates to CASSENRRNEQFF.

V usage is TRBV11-2 and J usage is TRBJ2-1; 12 positions agree with TRBD2. The CDR3 runs 18 residues. With 4 bases clipped from V and 5 bases from J, the junction kept 12 bases outside the gene matches. Germline assignment: CDR1 SGHAT and CDR2 FQNNGV. In DNA, the CDR3 is TGTGCCAGCAGCTCTCGGACTAGCGGGAAAGGATGGGACAATGAGCAGTTCTTC. Encoded protein: CASSSRTSGKGWDNEQFF.

The chain is built from TRBV25-1 and TRBJ1-4, with 9 bases aligning to TRBD1. The V gene's germline CDR1 is MGHDK and CDR2 SYGVNS. CDR3 size: 18 residues. J lost 4 bases, V lost 4 bases, and 13 bases had no gene match. CDR3 nucleotide sequence: TGTGCCAGCAGTGGGGCCGTGGGACAGGGTGCCCATAATGAAAAACTGTTTTTT. Residues: CASSGAVGQGAHNEKLFF.

This chain joins TRBV27 and TRBJ1-5; weak D call: TRBD1 (6 bases). The germline V gene encodes CDR1 MNHEY and CDR2 SMNVEV (reference sequence). The length of the CDR3 is 15 residues. V was clipped by 4 bases and J by 3 bases, with 13 bases between them. The CDR3 DNA reads as TGTGCCAGCAGTTCGATTACAGGGTCCAATCAGCCCCAGCATTTT. Its protein product is CASSSITGSNQPQHF.

This chain links TRBV19 with TRBJ2-7; D is ambiguous. The germline V gene has CDR1 LNHDA and CDR2 SQIVND (reference sequence). Trimming removed 6 bases at V and 0 bases at J, with 12 bases between. This CDR3 is 14 amino acids long. DNA for the CDR3: TGTGCCAGTAGGGTGGCAGGTCCCTCCTACGAGCAGTACTTC. It encodes CASRVAGPSYEQYF.

This chain connects TRBV7-2 to TRBJ2-7, with 7 bases matching TRBD1. Germline V gives CDR1 SGHTA, CDR2 FQGNSA. The CDR3 sequence is 15 residues long. Losses at the gene ends were 1 base for V and 3 bases for J; bases not matched to a gene: 6. DNA of the CDR3: TGTGCCAGCAGCTTAGACAGGGGCGCATTCTACGAGCAGTACTTC. As protein: CASSLDRGAFYEQYF.

The chain couples TRBV19 to TRBJ1-6; possible D gene TRBD1, 6 bases. V was pared by 7 bases and J by 7 bases, with 23 bases between. The CDR3 is 17 amino acids. Germline V gene lookup returns CDR1 LNHDA and CDR2 SQIVND (reference sequence). The CDR3 DNA reads TGTGCCAGTACTCCAGGGGCTAAACCGGCGAGAAATTCACCCCTCCACTTT. Translated, it gives CASTPGAKPARNSPLHF.

The J gene is TRBJ2-7, the V gene TRBV6-5; D gene ambiguous. The V gene lost 7 bases and the J gene lost 3 bases, with 4 bases spanning the gap. This CDR3 has 10 amino acids. From germline, CDR1 is MNHEY and CDR2 SVGAGI. CDR3 sequence reads: CASNSYEQYF. The CDR3 nucleotides are TGTGCCAGCAATAGCTACGAGCAGTACTTC.

This chain links TRBV14 with TRBJ2-5; 7 bases fit TRBD1. With 8 bases clipped from V and 1 base from J, the junction kept 10 bases outside the gene matches. The CDR3 is 15 residues long. The germline gives CDR1 SGHDN, CDR2 FVKESK. CDR3 sequence (DNA): TGTGCCAGCCGTCCGGGACAGTCCTTCCAAGAGACCCAGTACTTC. It specifies CASRPGQSFQETQYF.

The chain employs TRBV4-3 and TRBJ2-2; maybe TRBD2 (6 bases). The CDR3 loop spans 14 amino acids. V lost 3 bases, J lost 4 bases, and 9 bases lay in between. The germline gives CDR1 LGHNA, CDR2 YSLEER. CDR3 sequence: CASSHGTVTGELFF. DNA of the CDR3: TGCGCCAGCAGCCACGGGACTGTCACCGGGGAGCTGTTTTTT.

The gene calls are TRBV5-1 and TRBJ2-5, with 8 bases lining up with TRBD2. CDR3 length: 18 amino acids. Germline CDR1 SGHRS, CDR2 YFSETQ. V gave up 0 bases and J gave up 5 bases; unmatched junction bases: 15. CDR3 DNA: TGCGCCAGCAGCTTGGGGGCGCTGGCGGGGGGCCTGAAGGAGACCCAGTACTTC. Translating gives CASSLGALAGGLKETQYF.

The V call is TRBV5-1, the J call TRBJ2-1; no firm D call. This CDR3 has 16 residues. Per germline, CDR1 SGHRS and CDR2 YFSETQ. Trimming removed 5 bases at V and 5 bases at J, with 20 bases between. The CDR3 DNA sequence: TGCGCCAGCAGTCCTAACCGATTATCCGAGCACAATGAGCAGTTCTTC. Amino acids: CASSPNRLSEHNEQFF.

The genes are TRBV6-5 and TRBJ1-2, with 9 bases matching TRBD1. Trimming removed 6 bases from V and 4 bases from J; junction bases left unmatched: 6. Germline CDR1 MNHEY, CDR2 SVGAGI. The CDR3 sequence is 14 residues long. CDR3 amino acids: CASSNRDRVYGYTF. CDR3 nucleotide sequence: TGTGCCAGCAGCAACCGGGACAGGGTCTATGGCTACACCTTC.

The chain carries TRBV15 and TRBJ2-3; TRBD1 matches at 9 bases. V lost 0 bases and J lost 7; bases outside the gene matches: 17. Per the germline V gene, CDR1 is LNHNV and CDR2 is YYDKDF (reference sequence). This CDR3 spans 19 amino acids. The CDR3 region has the DNA TGTGCCACCAGCAGAGAACCCCAGATCCGGGACAGGGTATCGAATACGCAGTATTTT. Translating it yields CATSREPQIRDRVSNTQYF. Supplemented by reference TRBV15 and TRBJ2-3, the full variable domain reads DAMVIQNPRYQVTQFGKPVTLSCSQTLNHNVMYWYQQKSSQAPKLLFHYYDKDFNNEADTPDNFQSRRPNTSFCFLDIRSPGLGDTAMYLCATSREPQIRDRVSNTQYFGPGTRLTVL.

The rearrangement uses TRBV27 and TRBJ1-1, with D possibly being TRBD1 (6 bases). V gave up 6 bases and J gave up 4 bases, with 15 bases separating them. CDR1 and CDR2 from the germline V gene are MNHEY and SMNVEV (reference sequence). The CDR3 contains 14 residues. The CDR3 DNA is TGTGCCAGCAGACAGGGCGTGGGATTCACTGAAGCTTTCTTT. Amino acid sequence: CASRQGVGFTEAFF.

The rearrangement links TRBV2 to TRBJ2-1; D is ambiguous. CDR1 and CDR2 (germline): SNHLY, FYNNEI. V lost 6 bases and J lost 5, with 8 bases in between. This CDR3 contains 12 residues. CDR3 sequence reads: CASRDEDNEQFF. CDR3 DNA: TGTGCCAGCAGAGACGAGGACAATGAGCAGTTCTTC. The entire variable domain, with the rest obtained from reference TRBV2 and TRBJ2-1, is as follows: EPEVTQTPSHQVTQMGQEVILRCVPISNHLYFYWYRQILGQKVEFLVSFYNNEISEKSEIFDDQFSVERPDGSNFTLKIRSTKLEDSAMYFCASRDEDNEQFFGPGTRLTVL.

The chain's CDR3 is CASSFRRGNTEAFF. The CDR3 coding sequence is TGCGCCAGCAGCTTTCGACGGGGGAACACTGAAGCTTTCTTT. The V gene is TRBV5-1, the J gene TRBJ1-1; D unresolved. From germline, CDR1 is SGHRS and CDR2 YFSETQ. V was cut by 2 bases and J by 1 base, with 9 bases left in between. The CDR3 contains 14 residues.

This rearrangement joins TRBV2 to TRBJ2-1; D might be TRBD2 (6 bases). Germline V gene lookup returns CDR1 SNHLY and CDR2 FYNNEI. This CDR3 is 14 amino acids long. V was shortened by 4 bases and J by 8 bases, with 15 bases between the two germline ends. CDR3 nucleotides: TGTGCCAGCAGTGGGACTACTACTGGGGATGAGCAGTTCTTC. This encodes CASSGTTTGDEQFF.

The V gene is TRBV7-6, the J gene TRBJ2-3; D is possibly TRBD1 (6 bases). The CDR3 has 13 residues. Germline lookup yields CDR1 SGHVS and CDR2 FNYEAQ. V was shortened by 4 bases and J by 3 bases, with 8 bases between the two germline ends. The DNA for the CDR3 is TGTGCCAGCAGCTGGACAGTGACAGATACGCAGTATTTT. Translation: CASSWTVTDTQYF.

The J gene is TRBJ1-1, the V gene TRBV6-4, with no clear D. The CDR3 consists of 13 residues. The germline gives CDR1 MRHNA, CDR2 SNTAGT. V dropped 6 bases and J dropped 1 base, with 9 bases sitting between them. CDR3 residues: CASREGENTEAFF. CDR3 nucleotide sequence: TGTGCCAGCAGGGAGGGAGAGAACACTGAAGCTTTCTTT.

The chain recombines TRBV19 with TRBJ1-4; D might be TRBD1 (6 bases). Germline V gives CDR1 LNHDA, CDR2 SQIVND (reference sequence). V dropped 5 bases and J dropped 3 bases, with 13 bases sitting between them. CDR3 length: 15 amino acids. The chain's CDR3 is CASSAADSPNEKLFF. CDR3 coding DNA: TGTGCCAGTAGTGCCGCGGACAGCCCTAATGAAAAACTGTTTTTT.